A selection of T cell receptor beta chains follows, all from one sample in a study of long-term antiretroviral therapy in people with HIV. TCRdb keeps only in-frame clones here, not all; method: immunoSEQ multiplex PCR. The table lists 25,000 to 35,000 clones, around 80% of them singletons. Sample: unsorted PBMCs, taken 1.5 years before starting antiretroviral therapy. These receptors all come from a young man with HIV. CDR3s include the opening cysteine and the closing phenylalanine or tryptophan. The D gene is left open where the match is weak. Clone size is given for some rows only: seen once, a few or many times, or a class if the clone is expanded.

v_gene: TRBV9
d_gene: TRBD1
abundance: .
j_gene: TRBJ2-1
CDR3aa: CASSPGQDGGEQFF
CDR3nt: TGTGCCAGCAGTCCGGGACAGGATGGCGGTGAGCAGTTCTTC

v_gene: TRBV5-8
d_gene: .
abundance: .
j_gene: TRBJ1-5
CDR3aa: CASSLYRDGNQPQHF
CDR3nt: TGTGCCAGCAGCTTGTATAGGGATGGCAATCAGCCCCAGCATTTT

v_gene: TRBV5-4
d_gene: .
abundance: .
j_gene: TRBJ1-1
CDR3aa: CASHAGVMNTEAFF
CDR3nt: TGTGCCAGCCATGCCGGGGTAATGAACACTGAAGCTTTCTTT

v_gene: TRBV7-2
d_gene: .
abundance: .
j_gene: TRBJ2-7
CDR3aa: CASRGQVLEQYF
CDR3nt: TGTGCCAGCAGGGGACAAGTCCTCGAGCAGTACTTC

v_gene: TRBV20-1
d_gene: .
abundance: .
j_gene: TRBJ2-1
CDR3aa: CSARTGRERFF
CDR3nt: TGCAGTGCTAGAACAGGGCGGGAGCGGTTCTTC

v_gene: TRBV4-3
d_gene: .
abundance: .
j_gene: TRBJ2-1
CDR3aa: CASSLITGGNEQFF
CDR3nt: TGCGCCAGCAGCCTCATAACTGGGGGGAATGAGCAGTTCTTC

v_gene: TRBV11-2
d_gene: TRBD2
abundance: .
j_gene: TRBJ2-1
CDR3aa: CASSLEASGATPFNEQFF
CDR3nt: TGTGCCAGCAGCCTAGAGGCTAGCGGGGCTACCCCATTCAATGAGCAGTTCTTC

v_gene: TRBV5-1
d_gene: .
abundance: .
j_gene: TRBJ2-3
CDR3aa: CASTPTGGDTQYF
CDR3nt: TGCGCCAGCACCCCGACAGGAGGAGATACGCAGTATTTT

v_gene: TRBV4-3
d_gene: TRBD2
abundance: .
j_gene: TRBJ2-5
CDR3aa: CASSQDGTSGSGAQETQYF
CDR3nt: TGCGCCAGCAGCCAAGATGGAACTAGCGGGTCGGGGGCCCAAGAGACCCAGTACTTC

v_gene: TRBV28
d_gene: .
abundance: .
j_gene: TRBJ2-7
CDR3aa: CASSTGKSEQYF
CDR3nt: TGTGCCAGCAGTACCGGGAAATCCGAGCAGTACTTC

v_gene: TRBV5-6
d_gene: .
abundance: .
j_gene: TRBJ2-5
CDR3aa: CASSSGQGVPWVWETQYF
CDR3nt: TGTGCCAGCAGCTCCGGTCAAGGTGTGCCATGGGTTTGGGAGACCCAGTACTTC

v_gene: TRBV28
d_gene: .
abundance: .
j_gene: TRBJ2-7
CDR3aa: CASSLGEQYF
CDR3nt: TGTGCCAGCAGTTTAGGCGAGCAGTACTTC

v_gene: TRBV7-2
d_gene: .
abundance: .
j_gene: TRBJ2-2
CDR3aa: CASSPQGGTGELFF
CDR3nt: TGTGCCAGCAGCCCTCAAGGGGGCACCGGGGAGCTGTTTTTT

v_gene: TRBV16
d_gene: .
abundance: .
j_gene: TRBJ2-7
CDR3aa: CASSQSGQVNYEQYF
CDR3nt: TGTGCCAGCAGCCAATCGGGGCAGGTGAACTACGAGCAGTACTTC

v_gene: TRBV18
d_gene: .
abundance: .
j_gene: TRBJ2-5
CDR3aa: CASSPGAAEETQYF
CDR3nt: TGTGCCAGCTCACCGGGTGCAGCGGAGGAGACCCAGTACTTC

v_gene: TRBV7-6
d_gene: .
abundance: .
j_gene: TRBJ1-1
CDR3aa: CASSLAGAGGNTEAFF
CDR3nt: TGTGCCAGCAGCTTAGCAGGGGCTGGGGGGAACACTGAAGCTTTCTTT

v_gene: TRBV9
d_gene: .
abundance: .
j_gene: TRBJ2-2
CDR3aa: CASSLPTSTGELFF
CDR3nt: TGTGCCAGCAGCCTTCCGACTAGCACCGGGGAGCTGTTTTTT

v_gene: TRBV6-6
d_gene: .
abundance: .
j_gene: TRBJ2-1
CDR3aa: CASSDDKYNEQFF
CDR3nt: TGTGCCAGCAGTGACGACAAGTACAATGAGCAGTTCTTC

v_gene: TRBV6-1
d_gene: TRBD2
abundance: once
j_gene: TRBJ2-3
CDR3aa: CASASVRGGGTQYF
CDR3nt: TGTGCCAGCGCTTCTGTGCGGGGGGGCGGAACGCAGTATTTT

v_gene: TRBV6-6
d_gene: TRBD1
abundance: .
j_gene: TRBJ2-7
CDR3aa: CASTLSSGTGSYEQYF
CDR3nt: TGTGCCAGCACCCTATCCTCCGGGACAGGGAGCTACGAGCAGTACTTC

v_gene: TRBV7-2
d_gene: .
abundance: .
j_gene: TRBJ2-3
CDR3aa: CASKTGSDTQYF
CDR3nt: TGTGCCAGCAAAACAGGGTCAGATACGCAGTATTTT

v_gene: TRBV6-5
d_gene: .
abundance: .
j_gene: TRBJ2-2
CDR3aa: CASSYSRTGELFF
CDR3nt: TGTGCCAGCAGTTACTCCCGCACCGGGGAGCTGTTTTTT

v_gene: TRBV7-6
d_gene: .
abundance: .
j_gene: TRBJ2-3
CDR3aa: CASSFGRAADTQYF
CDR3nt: TGTGCCAGCAGCTTCGGCAGGGCGGCGGATACGCAGTATTTT

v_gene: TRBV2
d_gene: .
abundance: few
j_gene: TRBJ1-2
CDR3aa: CASSDPGPYGYTF
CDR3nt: TGTGCCAGCAGTGACCCTGGGCCCTATGGCTACACCTTC

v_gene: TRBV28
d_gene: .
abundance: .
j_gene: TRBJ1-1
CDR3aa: CASSFPTEAFF
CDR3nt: TGTGCCAGCAGTTTCCCCACTGAAGCTTTCTTT

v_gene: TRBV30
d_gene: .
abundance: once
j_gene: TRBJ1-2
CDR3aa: CAWSLGGGYTF
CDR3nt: TGTGCCTGGAGTTTGGGGGGAGGCTACACCTTC

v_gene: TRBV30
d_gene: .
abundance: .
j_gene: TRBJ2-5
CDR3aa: CAWRPGIETQYF
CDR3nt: TGTGCCTGGAGACCGGGAATAGAGACCCAGTACTTC

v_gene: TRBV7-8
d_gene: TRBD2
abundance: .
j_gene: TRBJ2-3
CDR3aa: CASSSKRLAGYTQYF
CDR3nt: TGTGCCAGCAGCTCCAAAAGACTAGCGGGGTATACGCAGTATTTT

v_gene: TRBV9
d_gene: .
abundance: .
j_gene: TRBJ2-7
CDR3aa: CASSVGRDWDEQYF
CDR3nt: TGTGCCAGCAGCGTAGGCCGGGACTGGGACGAGCAGTACTTC

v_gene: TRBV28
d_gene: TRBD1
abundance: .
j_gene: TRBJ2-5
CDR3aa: CASSLRQGRETQYF
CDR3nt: TGTGCCAGCAGTCTCCGACAGGGTCGGGAGACCCAGTACTTC

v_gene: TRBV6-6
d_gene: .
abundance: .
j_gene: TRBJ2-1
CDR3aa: CATRTDSYNEQFF
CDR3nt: TGTGCCACCCGGACCGACTCCTACAATGAGCAGTTCTTC

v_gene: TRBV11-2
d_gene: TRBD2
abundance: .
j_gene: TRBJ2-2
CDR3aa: CASSFLAGGETGELFF
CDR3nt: TGTGCCAGCAGCTTTCTAGCGGGAGGGGAAACCGGGGAGCTGTTTTTT

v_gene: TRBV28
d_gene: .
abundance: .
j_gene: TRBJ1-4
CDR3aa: CASTSSGNRKFF
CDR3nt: TGTGCCAGCACCTCCTCGGGGAACAGGAAGTTTTTT

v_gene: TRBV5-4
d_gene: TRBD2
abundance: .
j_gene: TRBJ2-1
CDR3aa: CASSLGGAAGEPHGNEQFF
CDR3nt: TGTGCCAGCAGCTTGGGCGGGGCAGCGGGAGAGCCTCATGGGAATGAGCAGTTCTTC

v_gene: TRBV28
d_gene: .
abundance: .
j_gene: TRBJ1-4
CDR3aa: CASSLWQASWEKLFF
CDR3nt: TGTGCCAGCAGTTTATGGCAGGCCTCCTGGGAAAAACTGTTTTTT

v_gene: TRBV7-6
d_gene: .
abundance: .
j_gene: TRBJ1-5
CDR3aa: CASSLTGNSNQPQHF
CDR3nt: TGTGCCAGCAGCCTAACAGGAAATAGCAATCAGCCCCAGCATTTT

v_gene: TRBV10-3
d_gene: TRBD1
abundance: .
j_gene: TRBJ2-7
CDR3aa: CAISESLGQGYEQYF
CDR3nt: TGTGCCATCAGTGAGTCATTAGGACAGGGATACGAGCAGTACTTC

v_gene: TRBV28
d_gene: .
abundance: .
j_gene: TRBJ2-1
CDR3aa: CASSSGPKAVNEQFF
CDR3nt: TGTGCCAGCAGCTCCGGACCGAAAGCTGTCAATGAGCAGTTCTTC

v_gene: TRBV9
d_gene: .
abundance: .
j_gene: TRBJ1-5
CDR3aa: CASSPTDSNQPQHF
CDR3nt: TGTGCCAGCAGCCCGACAGATAGCAATCAGCCCCAGCATTTT

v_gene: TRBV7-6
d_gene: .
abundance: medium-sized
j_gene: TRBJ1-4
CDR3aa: CASSPTGSTNEKLFF
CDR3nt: TGTGCCAGCAGCCCAACAGGATCAACTAATGAAAAACTGTTTTTT

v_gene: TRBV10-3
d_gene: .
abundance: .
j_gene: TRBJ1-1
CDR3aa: CAISETATEAFF
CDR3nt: TGTGCCATCAGTGAGACTGCCACTGAAGCTTTCTTT

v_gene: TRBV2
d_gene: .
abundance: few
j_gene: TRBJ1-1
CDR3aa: CASSEGALRGTNTEAFF
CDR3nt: TGTGCCAGCAGTGAGGGGGCCCTAAGGGGCACGAACACTGAAGCTTTCTTT